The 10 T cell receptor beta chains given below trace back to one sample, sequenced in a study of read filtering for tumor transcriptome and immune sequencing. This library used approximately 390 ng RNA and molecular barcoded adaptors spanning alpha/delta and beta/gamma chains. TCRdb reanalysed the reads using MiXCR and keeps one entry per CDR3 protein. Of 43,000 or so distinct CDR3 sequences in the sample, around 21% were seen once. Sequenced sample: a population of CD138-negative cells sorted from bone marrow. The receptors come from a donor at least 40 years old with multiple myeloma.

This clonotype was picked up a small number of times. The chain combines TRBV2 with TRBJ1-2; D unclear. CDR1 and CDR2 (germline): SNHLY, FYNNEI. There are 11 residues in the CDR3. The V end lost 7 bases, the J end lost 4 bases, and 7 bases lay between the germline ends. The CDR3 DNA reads TGTGCCAGCACCCTGCTCTATGGCTACACCTTC. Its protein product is CASTLLYGYTF.

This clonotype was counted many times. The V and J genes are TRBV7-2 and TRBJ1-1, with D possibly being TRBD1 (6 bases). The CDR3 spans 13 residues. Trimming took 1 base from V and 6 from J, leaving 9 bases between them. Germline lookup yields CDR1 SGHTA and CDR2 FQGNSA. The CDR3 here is CASSLGGGSEAFF. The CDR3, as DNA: TGTGCCAGCAGCTTAGGAGGGGGTTCTGAAGCTTTCTTT.

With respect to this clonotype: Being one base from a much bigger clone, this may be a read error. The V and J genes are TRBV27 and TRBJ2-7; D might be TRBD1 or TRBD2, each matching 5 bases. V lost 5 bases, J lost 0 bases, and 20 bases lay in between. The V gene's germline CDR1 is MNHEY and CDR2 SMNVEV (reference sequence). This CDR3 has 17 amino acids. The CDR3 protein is CASSPRLSGTASYEQYF. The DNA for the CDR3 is TGTGCCAGCAGTCCAAGACTTTCCGGGACCGCCTCCTACGAGCAGTACTTC.

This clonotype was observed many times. In nucleotides, the CDR3 is TGCAGCGTCCCAAGGGCTAGCGGGAGCACGATTTTTTCCGGGGAGCTGTTTTTT. As protein: CSVPRASGSTIFSGELFF. The genes are TRBV29-1 and TRBJ2-2; 10 bases line up with TRBD2. CDR1 SQVTM and CDR2 ANQGSEA come from the germline V gene. Trimming at V came to 6 bases and at J to 6 bases, leaving 19 bases not matched to a gene. CDR3 length: 18 amino acids.

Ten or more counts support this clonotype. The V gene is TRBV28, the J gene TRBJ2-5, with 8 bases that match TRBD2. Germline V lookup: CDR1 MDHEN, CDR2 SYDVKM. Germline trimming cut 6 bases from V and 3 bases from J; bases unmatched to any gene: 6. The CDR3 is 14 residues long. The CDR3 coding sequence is TGTGCCAGCAGCCCCGGGGGGGCCAAAGAGACCCAGTACTTC. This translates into CASSPGGAKETQYF.

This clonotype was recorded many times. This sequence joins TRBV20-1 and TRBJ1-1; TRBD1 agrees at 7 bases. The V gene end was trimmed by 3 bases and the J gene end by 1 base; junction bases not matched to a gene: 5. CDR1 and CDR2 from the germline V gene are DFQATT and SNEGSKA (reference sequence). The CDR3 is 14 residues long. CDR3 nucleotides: TGCAGTGCTAGCAGGGGGAACCAGAACACTGAAGCTTTCTTT. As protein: CSASRGNQNTEAFF.

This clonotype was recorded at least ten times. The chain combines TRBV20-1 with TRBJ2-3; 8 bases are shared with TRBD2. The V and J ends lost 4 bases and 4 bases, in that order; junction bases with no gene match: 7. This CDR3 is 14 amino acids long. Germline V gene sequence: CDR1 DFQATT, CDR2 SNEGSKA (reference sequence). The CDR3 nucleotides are TGCAGTGCTATGCGAGCGGGAGTGCCAGATACGCAGTATTTT. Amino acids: CSAMRAGVPDTQYF.

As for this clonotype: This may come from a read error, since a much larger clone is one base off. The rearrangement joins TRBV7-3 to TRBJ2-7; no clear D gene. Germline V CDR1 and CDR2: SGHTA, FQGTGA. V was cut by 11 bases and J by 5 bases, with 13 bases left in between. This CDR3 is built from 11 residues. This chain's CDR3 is CAPVESHEQYF. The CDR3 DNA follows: TGTGCCCCCGTGGAGAGCCACGAGCAGTACTTC.

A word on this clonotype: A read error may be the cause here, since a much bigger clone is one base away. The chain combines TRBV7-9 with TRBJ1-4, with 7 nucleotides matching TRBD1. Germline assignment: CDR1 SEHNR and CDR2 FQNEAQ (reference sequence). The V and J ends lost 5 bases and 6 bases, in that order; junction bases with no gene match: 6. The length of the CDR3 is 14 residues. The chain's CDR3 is CASSKGDSDEKLFF. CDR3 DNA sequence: TGTGCCAGCAGCAAAGGGGACAGTGATGAAAAACTGTTTTTT. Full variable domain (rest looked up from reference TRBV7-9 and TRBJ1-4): DTGVSQNPRHKITKRGQNVTFRCDPISEHNRLYWYRQTLGQGPEFLTYFQNEAQLEKSRLLSDRFSAERPKGSFSTLEIQRTEQGDSAMYLCASSKGDSDEKLFFGSGTQLSVL.

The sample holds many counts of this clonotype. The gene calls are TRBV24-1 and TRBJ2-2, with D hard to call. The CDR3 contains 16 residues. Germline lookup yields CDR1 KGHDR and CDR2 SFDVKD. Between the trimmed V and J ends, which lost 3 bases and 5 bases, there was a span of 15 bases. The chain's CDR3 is CATSDPFPDGTGELFF. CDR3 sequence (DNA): TGTGCCACCAGTGATCCTTTCCCCGACGGGACCGGGGAGCTGTTTTTT.